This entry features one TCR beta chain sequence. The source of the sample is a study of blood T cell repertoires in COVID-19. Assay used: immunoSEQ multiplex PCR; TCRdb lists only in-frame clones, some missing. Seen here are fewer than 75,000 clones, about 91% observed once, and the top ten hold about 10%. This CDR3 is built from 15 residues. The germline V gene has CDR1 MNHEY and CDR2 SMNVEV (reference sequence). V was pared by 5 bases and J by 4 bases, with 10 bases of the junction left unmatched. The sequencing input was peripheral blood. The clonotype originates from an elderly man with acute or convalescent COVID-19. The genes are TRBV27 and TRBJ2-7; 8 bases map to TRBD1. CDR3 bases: TGTGCCAGCAGTACTCCGGGACAGGTCAGGTACGAGCAGTACTTC. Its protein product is CASSTPGQVRYEQYF.